These 32 T cell receptor beta chains originate from one sample sequenced in a study of shared T cell receptors in the human thymus. The table came from immunoSEQ multiplex PCR; TCRdb's copy has only in-frame clones and leaves some out. The sample yields about 380,000 clones, 95% seen once. Sequenced sample: thymocytes. The receptors here all came from a human donor.

The gene calls are TRBV5-4 and TRBJ1-1; a weak D match, TRBD1 (6 bases). This CDR3 is 17 amino acids long. The germline V gene encodes CDR1 SGHNT and CDR2 YYREEE (reference sequence). V was shortened by 0 bases and J by 1 base, with 16 bases between the two germline ends. The CDR3 coding sequence is TGTGCCAGCAGCTTGGCCGAAGGGGGATTGGGGAACACTGAAGCTTTCTTT. This translates into CASSLAEGGLGNTEAFF. Using reference TRBV5-4 and TRBJ1-1 for the parts outside the CDR3, the full variable domain is ETGVTQSPTHLIKTRGQQVTLRCSSQSGHNTVSWYQQALGQGPQFIFQYYREEENGRGNFPPRFSGLQFPNYSSELNVNALELDDSALYLCASSLAEGGLGNTEAFFGQGTRLTVV.

This chain uses TRBV18 with TRBJ2-7, with D possibly matching TRBD1 (5 bases). V was cut by 0 bases and J by 4 bases, with 22 bases left in between. This CDR3 contains 18 residues. From germline, CDR1 is KGHSH and CDR2 LQKENI. CDR3 amino acids: CASSPPTPRQKTAYEQYF. The CDR3 DNA reads as TGTGCCAGCTCACCACCGACCCCTAGACAGAAAACCGCGTACGAGCAGTACTTC.

The chain carries TRBV28 and TRBJ2-1; D may be TRBD2 (6 bases). Trimming pared 7 bases from V and 0 bases from J, leaving 13 bases between. Germline V gene sequence: CDR1 MDHEN, CDR2 SYDVKM. This CDR3 is built from 15 residues. The chain's CDR3 is CASTFSGVSYNEQFF. As DNA, the CDR3 is TGTGCCAGCACCTTTAGCGGAGTCTCCTACAATGAGCAGTTCTTC. Drawing the rest from reference TRBV28 and TRBJ2-1, the complete variable domain is DVKVTQSSRYLVKRTGEKVFLECVQDMDHENMFWYRQDPGLGLRLIYFSYDVKMKEKGDIPEGYSVSREKKERFSLILESASTNQTSMYLCASTFSGVSYNEQFFGPGTRLTVL.

This chain connects TRBV5-6 to TRBJ2-7; 8 bases fit TRBD2. Unmatched junction bases numbered 8, after V lost 0 bases and J lost 3 bases. CDR1 is SGHDT and CDR2 is YYEEEE in the germline V gene. This CDR3 spans 16 amino acids. The CDR3 DNA sequence: TGTGCCAGCAGCTTGGGAGGGCTAGCGGGCAACTACGAGCAGTACTTC. It is translated as CASSLGGLAGNYEQYF.

CDR3 nucleotide sequence: TGTGCCAGCAGTTCCCGGACAGGGAGATCCTACGAGCAGTACTTC. This encodes CASSSRTGRSYEQYF. The V and J genes are TRBV2 and TRBJ2-7, with 8 bases lining up with TRBD1. The germline gives CDR1 SNHLY, CDR2 FYNNEI. V lost 5 bases and J lost 1; bases outside the gene matches: 7. The CDR3 is 15 residues long.

J is TRBJ1-6 and V is TRBV27; tentative D call: TRBD1 (6 bases). Germline values: CDR1 MNHEY, CDR2 SMNVEV (reference sequence). The CDR3 extends over 18 amino acids. Trimming removed 4 bases at V and 3 bases at J, with 19 bases between. This CDR3 is CASSSTHRVNHYNSPLHF. The CDR3 bases are TGTGCCAGCAGTTCCACCCACAGGGTGAATCACTATAATTCACCCCTCCACTTT.

This chain connects TRBV19 to TRBJ2-2; perhaps D is TRBD1 or TRBD2 (5 bases each). V was trimmed by 5 bases and J by 0 bases, leaving 13 bases between them. Germline V gives CDR1 LNHDA, CDR2 SQIVND (reference sequence). This CDR3 is built from 16 residues. In DNA, the CDR3 is TGTGCCAGTAGTCTCACCGGGACGGCGAACACCGGGGAGCTGTTTTTT. Translating gives CASSLTGTANTGELFF. Full variable domain (missing parts from reference TRBV19 and TRBJ2-2): DGGITQSPKYLFRKEGQNVTLSCEQNLNHDAMYWYRQDPGQGLRLIYYSQIVNDFQKGDIAEGYSVSREKKESFPLTVTSAQKNPTAFYLCASSLTGTANTGELFFGEGSRLTVL.

In its sample, this clone was seen a few times. The gene calls are TRBV5-6 and TRBJ2-1; 8 bases line up with TRBD1. After removal of 2 bases from V and 4 bases from J, the junction contained 8 bases not matched to a gene. Germline V gives CDR1 SGHDT, CDR2 YYEEEE. The CDR3 sequence is 16 residues long. CDR3 region: CASSFPQGGWYNEQFF. The CDR3 nucleotides are TGTGCCAGCAGCTTCCCACAGGGGGGATGGTACAATGAGCAGTTCTTC.

This clone was recorded once. This chain links TRBV27 with TRBJ2-3; 7 bases are a match to TRBD1. The length of the CDR3 is 15 residues. Per the germline V gene, CDR1 is MNHEY and CDR2 is SMNVEV (reference sequence). J gave up 2 bases and V 3 bases, and 5 bases lay outside the gene matches. The CDR3: CASSFVGTATDTQYF. The CDR3 DNA follows: TGTGCCAGCAGTTTCGTCGGGACAGCCACAGATACGCAGTATTTT.

CDR3 DNA sequence: TGTGCCAGTAGTATGATGGACTGCCCGGGACAGGGGATTGGCTACACCTTC. Its protein is CASSMMDCPGQGIGYTF. V usage is TRBV19 and J usage is TRBJ1-2, with 10 bases lining up with TRBD1. Trimming at V came to 3 bases and at J to 7 bases, leaving 14 bases not matched to a gene. The CDR3 extends over 17 amino acids. CDR1 LNHDA and CDR2 SQIVND come from the germline V gene (reference sequence).

The rearrangement links TRBV15 to TRBJ1-2; 8 nucleotides agree with TRBD1. This CDR3 has 15 residues. Germline V gene sequence: CDR1 LNHNV, CDR2 YYDKDF (reference sequence). After removal of 3 bases from V and 4 bases from J, the junction contained 7 bases not matched to a gene. The CDR3 DNA sequence: TGTGCCACCAGCAGGGACAGGGTAGAGCCCTATGGCTACACCTTC. Its protein is CATSRDRVEPYGYTF.

The J gene is TRBJ1-4, the V gene TRBV19; D uncertain. The CDR3 contains 17 residues. Per germline, CDR1 LNHDA and CDR2 SQIVND (reference sequence). Deletions cut 3 bases from V and 3 bases from J, with 17 bases between. The CDR3 bases are TGTGCCAGTAGTATCCACAAAAAACCGGACTCTAATGAAAAACTGTTTTTT. Its protein product is CASSIHKKPDSNEKLFF.

This rearrangement joins TRBV7-9 to TRBJ2-1, with D possibly TRBD2 on 5 matching bases. V lost 0 bases and J 1 base, leaving 16 bases between the germline ends. The CDR3 covers 18 residues. The germline CDR1 and CDR2 sequences are SEHNR and FQNEAQ (reference sequence). CDR3 DNA: TGTGCCAGCAGCTTAGCGGGGTATAGCGATGTTTCCTACAATGAGCAGTTCTTC. Translated: CASSLAGYSDVSYNEQFF.

The chain carries TRBV14 and TRBJ1-2; 7 bases align to TRBD1. The ends lost 4 bases at V and 5 bases at J; junction bases unmatched: 10. The germline CDR1 and CDR2 sequences are SGHDN and FVKESK. The CDR3 loop spans 15 amino acids. The CDR3 spells CASSRMEGAVYGYTF. CDR3 DNA sequence: TGTGCCAGCAGCCGAATGGAGGGGGCGGTATATGGCTACACCTTC. The whole variable domain, remainder taken from reference TRBV14 and TRBJ1-2, is EAGVTQFPSHSVIEKGQTVTLRCDPISGHDNLYWYRRVMGKEIKFLLHFVKESKQDESGMPNNRFLAERTGGTYSTLKVQPAELEDSGVYFCASSRMEGAVYGYTFGSGTRLTVV.

The chain employs TRBV2 and TRBJ2-3; D may be TRBD1 (6 bases). CDR1 is SNHLY and CDR2 is FYNNEI in the germline V gene. V gave up 3 bases and J gave up 1 base, with 11 bases separating them. The CDR3 runs 15 residues. CDR3 DNA: TGTGCCAGCAGTGAGGGGGCTTGTGGCACAGATACGCAGTATTTT. The encoded protein is CASSEGACGTDTQYF.

This clone was counted between two and nine times. A read error may account for a junction end that differs from germline. The chain recombines TRBV30 with TRBJ2-1; weak D call: TRBD1 (7 bases). The CDR3 is 14 residues long. Germline V lookup: CDR1 GTSNPN, CDR2 SVGIG (reference sequence). The CDR3: CARRGLAPYNEQFF. The CDR3 DNA sequence: TGTGCCCGGAGGGGGCTAGCGCCCTACAATGAGCAGTTCTTC. The whole variable domain, filled in from reference TRBV30 and TRBJ2-1, reads SQTIHQWPATLVQPVGSPLSLECTVEGTSNPNLYWYRQAAGRGLQLLFYSVGIGQISSEVPQNLSASRPQDRQFILSSKKLLLSDSGFYLCARRGLAPYNEQFFGPGTRLTVL.

The sample holds one count of this clone. This CDR3 reads CASSLGQYLGWTEAFF. The DNA of the CDR3 is TGTGCCAGCAGCCTTGGACAGTATCTGGGGTGGACTGAAGCTTTCTTT. V usage is TRBV5-5 and J usage is TRBJ1-1; the D gene is possibly TRBD1 (6 bases). This CDR3 has 16 residues. V shed 4 bases and J shed 5 bases, with 21 bases lying between them. Germline V gene lookup returns CDR1 SGHKS and CDR2 YYEKEE (reference sequence).

This rearrangement joins TRBV5-4 to TRBJ1-2; D is perhaps TRBD1 (5 bases). V dropped 4 bases and J dropped 5 bases, with 18 bases sitting between them. Germline values: CDR1 SGHNT, CDR2 YYREEE (reference sequence). This CDR3 spans 15 amino acids. CDR3 sequence reads: CASSRCQGFPYGYTF. Written as DNA, the CDR3 is TGTGCCAGCAGCCGATGTCAGGGATTTCCTTATGGCTACACCTTC. Looking up the rest from reference TRBV5-4 and TRBJ1-2 gives the full variable domain: ETGVTQSPTHLIKTRGQQVTLRCSSQSGHNTVSWYQQALGQGPQFIFQYYREEENGRGNFPPRFSGLQFPNYSSELNVNALELDDSALYLCASSRCQGFPYGYTFGSGTRLTVV.

This chain joins TRBV28 and TRBJ1-1; 9 nucleotides line up with TRBD1. Germline assignment: CDR1 MDHEN and CDR2 SYDVKM. V lost 5 bases, J lost 10 bases, and 5 bases stayed unmatched. There are 12 residues in the CDR3. In DNA, the CDR3 is TGTGCCAGCAGTCCGCGGGGACAGGGAGCTTTCTTT. It encodes CASSPRGQGAFF.

The chain links TRBV4-1 to TRBJ2-1, with 8 bases matching TRBD2. Germline V gene lookup returns CDR1 MGHRA and CDR2 YSYEKL. The CDR3 length is 17 residues. Germline trimming cut 0 bases from V and 0 bases from J; bases unmatched to any gene: 4. The CDR3, as DNA: TGCGCCAGCAGCCAAGATACGGGAGGGAGCTCCTACAATGAGCAGTTCTTC. It is translated as CASSQDTGGSSYNEQFF.

This rearrangement joins TRBV27 to TRBJ2-7, with 8 bases aligning to TRBD1. V trimming: 4 bases; J trimming: 2 bases; junction bases outside the gene matches: 7. Germline loops: CDR1 MNHEY, CDR2 SMNVEV (reference sequence). This CDR3 has 15 amino acids. The CDR3 DNA follows: TGTGCCAGCAGTTCACGACAGGGGCCGACCTACGAGCAGTACTTC. As protein: CASSSRQGPTYEQYF.

This clone showed up just once. The rearrangement joins TRBV7-9 to TRBJ1-4; a weak D match, TRBD1 (6 bases). Germline CDR1 reads SEHNR; CDR2 reads FQNEAQ (reference sequence). V was shortened by 0 bases and J by 5 bases, with 16 bases between the two germline ends. This CDR3 has 17 residues. The DNA for the CDR3 is TGTGCCAGCAGCTTAGCGCTTGAGGGACAACGGAATGAAAAACTGTTTTTT. Translating it yields CASSLALEGQRNEKLFF. Complete variable domain (other parts from reference TRBV7-9 and TRBJ1-4): DTGVSQNPRHKITKRGQNVTFRCDPISEHNRLYWYRQTLGQGPEFLTYFQNEAQLEKSRLLSDRFSAERPKGSFSTLEIQRTEQGDSAMYLCASSLALEGQRNEKLFFGSGTQLSVL.

The chain links TRBV19 to TRBJ1-2; no clear D. Trimming took off 2 bases at V and 2 bases at J, with 18 bases between the two ends. The CDR3 is 17 amino acids. From germline, CDR1 is LNHDA and CDR2 SQIVND (reference sequence). For the CDR3, the DNA is TGTGCCAGTAGTATATGGCCCGTCGCCTCCTTAAACTATGGCTACACCTTC. It is translated as CASSIWPVASLNYGYTF.

The V and J genes are TRBV19 and TRBJ1-1, with 10 bases fitting TRBD1. This CDR3 region has 20 residues. V lost 3 bases and J lost 1; bases outside the gene matches: 17. CDR1 is LNHDA and CDR2 is SQIVND in the germline V gene (reference sequence). CDR3 region: CASSIRDRGHLRRKNTEAFF. The CDR3 coding sequence is TGTGCCAGTAGTATCAGGGACAGGGGCCATCTACGGAGAAAGAACACTGAAGCTTTCTTT. Together with reference TRBV19 and TRBJ1-1, the CDR3 gives the full variable domain: DGGITQSPKYLFRKEGQNVTLSCEQNLNHDAMYWYRQDPGQGLRLIYYSQIVNDFQKGDIAEGYSVSREKKESFPLTVTSAQKNPTAFYLCASSIRDRGHLRRKNTEAFFGQGTRLTVV.

The V and J genes are TRBV28 and TRBJ2-7, with a tentative D call TRBD2 (8 bases). The CDR3 spans 16 residues. The V gene's germline CDR1 is MDHEN and CDR2 SYDVKM. Between the trimmed V and J ends, which lost 4 bases and 2 bases, there was a span of 18 bases. CDR3: CASSSSPGGGPYEQYF. The CDR3 DNA reads TGTGCCAGCAGTTCCTCCCCGGGAGGGGGCCCCTACGAGCAGTACTTC.

The chain joins TRBV11-1 to TRBJ2-2, with 7 nucleotides matching TRBD1. With 1 base clipped from V and 6 bases from J, the junction kept 2 bases outside the gene matches. Per the germline V gene, CDR1 is SGHAT and CDR2 is FQDESV (reference sequence). This CDR3 is built from 14 residues. The CDR3 sequence: CASSLDRGPGELFF. CDR3 DNA: TGTGCCAGCAGCTTAGACAGGGGACCCGGGGAGCTGTTTTTT. Based on the CDR3 plus reference TRBV11-1 and TRBJ2-2, the full variable domain is EAEVAQSPRYKITEKSQAVAFWCDPISGHATLYWYRQILGQGPELLVQFQDESVVDDSQLPKDRFSAERLKGVDSTLKIQPAELGDSAMYLCASSLDRGPGELFFGEGSRLTVL.

About this clone: Germline is not matched at one junction end, which may reflect a read error. The chain uses TRBV14 and TRBJ2-2, with TRBD2 matching over 7 bases. The germline V gene has CDR1 SGHDN and CDR2 FVKESK. This CDR3 has 13 residues. CDR3 sequence: CASSQPGPGGLFF. CDR3 in DNA: TGTGCCAGCAGTCAACCGGGCCCGGGGGGGCTGTTTTTT.

The CDR3 spells CASTLFRDDRGFNEKLFF. The CDR3 coding sequence is TGTGCCAGCACCCTGTTCAGGGACGATCGGGGCTTTAATGAAAAACTGTTTTTT. The chain combines TRBV7-9 with TRBJ1-4; TRBD1 is a possible D gene (5 bases). V gave up 7 bases and J gave up 4 bases, with 25 bases separating them. The CDR3 sequence is 18 residues long. The germline gives CDR1 SEHNR, CDR2 FQNEAQ (reference sequence).

This chain connects TRBV15 to TRBJ2-3; TRBD2 aligns across 8 bases. With V trimmed by 0 bases and J by 3 bases, 5 bases remained unmatched. This CDR3 has 16 residues. The germline V gene has CDR1 LNHNV and CDR2 YYDKDF (reference sequence). CDR3 nucleotide sequence: TGTGCCACCAGCAGAGATCGGGAGGGGTGGACAGATACGCAGTATTTT. This sequence encodes CATSRDREGWTDTQYF. The whole variable domain, filled in from reference TRBV15 and TRBJ2-3, reads DAMVIQNPRYQVTQFGKPVTLSCSQTLNHNVMYWYQQKSSQAPKLLFHYYDKDFNNEADTPDNFQSRRPNTSFCFLDIRSPGLGDTAMYLCATSRDREGWTDTQYFGPGTRLTVL.

This clone has a single count. This chain joins TRBV11-2 and TRBJ1-1; D is undetermined. Trimming left V 5 bases short and J 1 base short, with 17 bases between. The length of the CDR3 is 16 residues. CDR1 and CDR2 from the germline V gene are SGHAT and FQNNGV. The CDR3 bases are TGTGCCAGCAGCCTCCCCCGAGGGCGGGAGAACACTGAAGCTTTCTTT. The encoded protein is CASSLPRGRENTEAFF.

This clone came up once. The chain combines TRBV4-2 with TRBJ1-5; 7 bases line up with TRBD1. CDR3 length equals 16 residues. From germline, CDR1 is LGHNA and CDR2 YNFKEQ. V lost 2 bases and J lost 7; bases outside the gene matches: 11. The CDR3 region is CASSQRPYRGGQPQHF. CDR3 DNA sequence: TGTGCCAGCAGCCAAAGACCATACAGGGGAGGGCAGCCCCAGCATTTT.

V and J are TRBV27 and TRBJ1-6, with D tentatively TRBD1 (5 bases). The CDR3 is made up of 15 amino acids. V gave up 3 bases and J gave up 10 bases, with 16 bases separating them. The V gene's germline CDR1 is MNHEY and CDR2 SMNVEV (reference sequence). CDR3 sequence reads: CASSLLRQGGSPLHF. The CDR3 DNA is TGTGCCAGCAGTTTGTTGAGGCAGGGTGGATCACCCCTCCACTTT.